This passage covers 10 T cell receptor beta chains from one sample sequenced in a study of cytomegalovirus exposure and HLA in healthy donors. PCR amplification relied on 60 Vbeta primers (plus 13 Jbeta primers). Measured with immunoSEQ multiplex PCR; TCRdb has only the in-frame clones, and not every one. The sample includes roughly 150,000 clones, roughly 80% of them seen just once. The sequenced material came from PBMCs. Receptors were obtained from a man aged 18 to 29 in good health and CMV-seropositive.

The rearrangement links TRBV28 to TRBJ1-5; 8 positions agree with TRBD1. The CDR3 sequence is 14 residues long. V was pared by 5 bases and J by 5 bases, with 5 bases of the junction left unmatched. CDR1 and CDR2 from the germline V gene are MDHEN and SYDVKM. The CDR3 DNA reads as TGTGCCAGCAGTCCCGGGACAGGCTATCAGCCCCAGCATTTT. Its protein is CASSPGTGYQPQHF.

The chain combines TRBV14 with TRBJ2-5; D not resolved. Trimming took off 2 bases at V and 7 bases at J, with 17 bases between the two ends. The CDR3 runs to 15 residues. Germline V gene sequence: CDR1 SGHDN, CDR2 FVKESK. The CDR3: CASSQSPRGTGTQYF. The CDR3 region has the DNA TGTGCCAGCAGCCAAAGCCCTAGAGGCACTGGGACCCAGTACTTC.

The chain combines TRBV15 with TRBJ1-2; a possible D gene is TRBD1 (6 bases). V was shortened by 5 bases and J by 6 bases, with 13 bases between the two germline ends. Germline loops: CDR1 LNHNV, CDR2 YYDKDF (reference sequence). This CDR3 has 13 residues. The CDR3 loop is CATSGGEGDGYTF. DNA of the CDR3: TGTGCCACCAGCGGAGGGGAGGGGGATGGCTACACCTTC.

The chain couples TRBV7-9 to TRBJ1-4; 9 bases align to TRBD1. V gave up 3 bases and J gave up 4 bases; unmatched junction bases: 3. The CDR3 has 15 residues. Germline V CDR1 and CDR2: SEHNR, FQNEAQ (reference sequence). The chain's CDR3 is CASSFPDRGNEKLFF. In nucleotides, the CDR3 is TGTGCCAGCAGCTTCCCGGACAGGGGTAATGAAAAACTGTTTTTT.

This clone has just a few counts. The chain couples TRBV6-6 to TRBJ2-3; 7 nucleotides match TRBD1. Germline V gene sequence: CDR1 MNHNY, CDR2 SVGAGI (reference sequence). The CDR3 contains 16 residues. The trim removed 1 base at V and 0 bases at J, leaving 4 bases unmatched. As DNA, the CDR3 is TGTGCCAGCAGTTACTTACAGGGGCCTAGCACAGATACGCAGTATTTT. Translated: CASSYLQGPSTDTQYF.

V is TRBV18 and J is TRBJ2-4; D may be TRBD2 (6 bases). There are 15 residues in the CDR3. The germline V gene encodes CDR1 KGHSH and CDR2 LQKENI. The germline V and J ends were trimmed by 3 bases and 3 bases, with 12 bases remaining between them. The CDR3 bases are TGTGCCAGCTCACCTCGGGGGATCGACAAAAACATTCAGTACTTC. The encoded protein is CASSPRGIDKNIQYF.

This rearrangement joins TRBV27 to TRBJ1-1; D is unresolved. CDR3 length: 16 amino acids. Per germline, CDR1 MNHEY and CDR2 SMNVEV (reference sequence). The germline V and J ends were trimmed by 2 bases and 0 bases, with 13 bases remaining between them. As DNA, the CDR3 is TGTGCCAGCAGTTTAAAACAGACGATTATGAACACTGAAGCTTTCTTT. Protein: CASSLKQTIMNTEAFF.

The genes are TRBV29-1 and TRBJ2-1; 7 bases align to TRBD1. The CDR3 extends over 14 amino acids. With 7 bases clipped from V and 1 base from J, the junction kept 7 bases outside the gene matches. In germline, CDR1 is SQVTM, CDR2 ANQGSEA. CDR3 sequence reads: CSEKQGSSYNEQFF. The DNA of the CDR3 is TGCAGCGAGAAACAGGGGAGTTCCTACAATGAGCAGTTCTTC.

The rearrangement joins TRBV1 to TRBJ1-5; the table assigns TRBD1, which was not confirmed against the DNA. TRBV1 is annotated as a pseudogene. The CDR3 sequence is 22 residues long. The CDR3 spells CTSSQNTRGRDRGEIGNQPQHF. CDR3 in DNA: TGCACCAGCAGCCAAAACACCAGGGGTCGAGACAGGGGAGAAATTGGCAATCAGCCCCAGCATTTT.

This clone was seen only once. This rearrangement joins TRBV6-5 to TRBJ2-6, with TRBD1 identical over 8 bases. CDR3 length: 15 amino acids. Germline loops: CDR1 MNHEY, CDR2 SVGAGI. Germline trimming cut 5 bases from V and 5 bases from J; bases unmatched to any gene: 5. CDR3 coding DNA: TGTGCCAGCAGTAACAGACAGGGGAGGGCCAACGTCCTGACTTTC. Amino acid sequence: CASSNRQGRANVLTF.